Following are 26 T cell receptor beta chains from one sample sequenced in a study of CD8+ T cells in alopecia areata. TCR sequencing used cDNA made by reverse transcription of extracted RNA. Here immunoSEQ multiplex PCR was the method, and the copy in TCRdb shows in-frame clones only, minus some. This table has about 180,000 clones, about 48% appearing once. Treatment given: oral pan-JAK inhibitor, 5-10 mg twice daily. Sequencing used CD8+ T cells sorted from blood, obtained at week 24, from a patient treated with tofacitinib. The receptor set was obtained from a human donor with alopecia areata.

This clone has only a few counts. V usage is TRBV12-5 and J usage is TRBJ1-6; D unresolved. Germline V gene sequence: CDR1 LGHNT, CDR2 FRNRAP. V shed 1 base and J shed 11 bases, with 9 bases lying between them. The CDR3 loop spans 13 amino acids. The DNA for the CDR3 is TGTGCTAGTGGTTTGGCCCGCATTGCACCCCTCCACTTT. Protein: CASGLARIAPLHF.

The chain uses TRBV9 and TRBJ2-3; D is unclear. Trimming left V 4 bases short and J 2 bases short, with 14 bases between. There are 15 residues in the CDR3. Per germline, CDR1 SGDLS and CDR2 YYNGEE. The CDR3 coding sequence is TGTGCCAGCAGCCCCCGCCTGGGCCTCACAGATACGCAGTATTTT. Translation: CASSPRLGLTDTQYF.

This clone was seen a handful of times. The V gene is TRBV2, the J gene TRBJ1-2, with D maybe TRBD1 (5 bases). Trimming stripped 7 bases from V and 6 bases from J, with 15 bases between. Looked up from germline, CDR1 is SNHLY and CDR2 is FYNNEI. There are 13 residues in the CDR3. The CDR3 sequence: CASMKGVTDGYTF. CDR3 coding DNA: TGTGCCAGCATGAAAGGGGTCACCGATGGCTACACCTTC.

The CDR3 DNA reads as TGTGCCAGCAGCTCGCTCCGGGACAGGGATGGCTACACCTTC. Its translation: CASSSLRDRDGYTF. V usage is TRBV13 and J usage is TRBJ1-2, with 9 bases identical to TRBD1. The CDR3 totals 14 residues. Germline CDR1 and CDR2: PRHDT and FYEKMQ (reference sequence). J gave up 6 bases and V 4 bases, and 6 bases lay outside the gene matches.

About this clone: Other DNA sequences in this specimen translate into the identical CDR3. The chain is built from TRBV29-1 and TRBJ2-2; 9 positions agree with TRBD2. Germline trimming cut 2 bases from V and 1 base from J; bases unmatched to any gene: 2. Germline V gene sequence: CDR1 SQVTM, CDR2 ANQGSEA. CDR3 size: 15 residues. Here the CDR3 reads CSVEIAGENTGELFF. CDR3 nucleotide sequence: TGCAGCGTTGAAATAGCGGGGGAGAACACCGGGGAGCTGTTTTTT.

This clone was picked up a small number of times. CDR3 loop: CSAGGNTIYF. CDR3 sequence (DNA): TGCAGCGCGGGTGGAAACACCATATATTTT. The chain joins TRBV29-1 to TRBJ1-3; D ambiguous. Germline CDR1 SQVTM, CDR2 ANQGSEA. The ends were cut back, 7 bases at V and 3 bases at J, with 4 bases in the middle. The CDR3 length is 10 residues.

This clone was observed a handful of times. This chain joins TRBV29-1 and TRBJ1-2; TRBD1 aligns across 7 bases. Per the germline V gene, CDR1 is SQVTM and CDR2 is ANQGSEA. V shed 3 bases, J shed 5 bases, and the junction held 12 bases outside the gene matches. The CDR3 covers 15 residues. The CDR3 protein is CSVDSYDRVSYGYTF. CDR3 in DNA: TGCAGCGTTGATTCATACGACAGGGTTTCTTATGGCTACACCTTC.

J is TRBJ2-1 and V is TRBV19, with TRBD1 matching 10 bases. V dropped 5 bases and J dropped 8; count of bases not matched to a gene: 9. CDR1 is LNHDA and CDR2 is SQIVND in the germline V gene (reference sequence). This CDR3 is built from 15 residues. The CDR3 loop reads CASSPTGTGADEQFF. In nucleotides, the CDR3 is TGTGCCAGTAGTCCGACCGGGACAGGGGCCGATGAGCAGTTCTTC.

The genes are TRBV30 and TRBJ2-1; D gene uncertain. Germline V CDR1 and CDR2: GTSNPN, SVGIG (reference sequence). Trimming removed 4 bases from V and 6 bases from J, with 7 bases in between. The CDR3 length is 11 residues. The CDR3 sequence: CAWKGSNEQFF. Here the CDR3 DNA reads TGTGCCTGGAAGGGCAGCAATGAGCAGTTCTTC.

This rearrangement joins TRBV6-1 to TRBJ2-7, with D maybe TRBD1 (6 bases). The V and J ends lost 3 bases and 3 bases respectively, with 12 bases between them. The CDR3 extends over 14 amino acids. Germline V lookup: CDR1 MNHNS, CDR2 SASEGT. CDR3 residues: CASSDWDTGYEQYF. CDR3 DNA: TGTGCCAGCAGTGATTGGGACACGGGCTACGAGCAGTACTTC.

V usage is TRBV27 and J usage is TRBJ2-4, with D tentatively TRBD1 (5 bases). V lost 6 bases and J lost 12, with 18 bases in between. The CDR3 is 13 residues long. Germline lookup yields CDR1 MNHEY and CDR2 SMNVEV (reference sequence). The CDR3, as DNA: TGTGCCAGCAGCCTAGACAGTTACAATCCTCAGTACTTC. Amino acids: CASSLDSYNPQYF.

This chain links TRBV7-6 with TRBJ2-7; either TRBD1 or TRBD2 may fit D (6 bases each). Deletions cut 3 bases from V and 4 bases from J, with 19 bases between. The CDR3 is 16 residues long. Germline V gene lookup returns CDR1 SGHVS and CDR2 FNYEAQ. The CDR3 sequence is CASSLEVSGGGYEQYF. CDR3 DNA: TGTGCCAGCAGCTTGGAAGTTTCAGGAGGGGGATACGAGCAGTACTTC.

With regard to this clone: This sample includes further DNA sequences coding for the same CDR3. The chain joins TRBV13 to TRBJ2-3; the D is unclear. CDR3 length: 12 residues. V lost 3 bases and J 4 bases, leaving 5 bases between the germline ends. Germline V gives CDR1 PRHDT, CDR2 FYEKMQ (reference sequence). For the CDR3, the DNA is TGTGCCAGCAGCTTGGGATCAGATACGCAGTATTTT. As protein: CASSLGSDTQYF. The entire variable domain, with the rest obtained from reference TRBV13 and TRBJ2-3, is as follows: AAGVIQSPRHLIKEKRETATLKCYPIPRHDTVYWYQQGPGQDPQFLISFYEKMQSDKGSIPDRFSAQQFSDYHSELNMSSLELGDSALYFCASSLGSDTQYFGPGTRLTVL.

The chain couples TRBV9 to TRBJ2-6, with 7 bases matching TRBD1. The germline V gene encodes CDR1 SGDLS and CDR2 YYNGEE. V lost 4 bases to trimming and J lost 1 base; unmatched junction nucleotides: 8. The CDR3 spans 17 residues. The CDR3 region is CASSPGQVTSGANVLTF. CDR3 DNA: TGTGCCAGCAGCCCCGGACAGGTTACTTCTGGGGCCAACGTCCTGACTTTC.

V is TRBV9 and J is TRBJ1-1; D ambiguous. This CDR3 is 15 amino acids long. Germline-derived CDR1 and CDR2 are SGDLS and YYNGEE. V lost 0 bases to trimming and J lost 1 base, with 10 bases between them. CDR3 in amino acids: CASSVDRGGNTEAFF. The CDR3 nucleotides are TGTGCCAGCAGCGTAGATCGGGGAGGGAACACTGAAGCTTTCTTT.

This chain uses TRBV30 with TRBJ1-1; D unresolved. V was cut by 0 bases and J by 4 bases, with 9 bases left in between. This CDR3 spans 13 amino acids. Germline CDR1 reads GTSNPN; CDR2 reads SVGIG (reference sequence). In nucleotides, the CDR3 is TGTGCCTGGAGTGTAGGAGGGCTCACTGAAGCTTTCTTT. Translated, it gives CAWSVGGLTEAFF. Full variable domain (outside the CDR3, taken from reference TRBV30 and TRBJ1-1): SQTIHQWPATLVQPVGSPLSLECTVEGTSNPNLYWYRQAAGRGLQLLFYSVGIGQISSEVPQNLSASRPQDRQFILSSKKLLLSDSGFYLCAWSVGGLTEAFFGQGTRLTVV.

The V and J genes are TRBV30 and TRBJ2-7; 9 bases match TRBD2. V shed 3 bases, J shed 7 bases, and the junction held 10 bases outside the gene matches. Germline-derived CDR1 and CDR2 are GTSNPN and SVGIG (reference sequence). The CDR3 is made up of 14 amino acids. CDR3 sequence: CAWSRASGTGEQYF. The CDR3 nucleotides are TGTGCCTGGAGCCGGGCTAGCGGGACGGGGGAGCAGTACTTC.

CDR3 sequence: CASSPPASSYEQYF. CDR3 DNA sequence: TGCGCCAGCAGCCCACCGGCGTCCTCCTACGAGCAGTACTTC. This rearrangement joins TRBV4-1 to TRBJ2-7; D is uncertain. Germline V gene lookup returns CDR1 MGHRA and CDR2 YSYEKL. The CDR3 is made up of 14 amino acids. Trimming took 4 bases from V and 0 from J, leaving 10 bases between them.

The V and J genes are TRBV7-2 and TRBJ2-7, with D possibly being TRBD1 or TRBD2 (5 bases each). Germline V gene sequence: CDR1 SGHTA, CDR2 FQGNSA. V was cut by 5 bases and J by 4 bases, with 12 bases left in between. There are 13 residues in the CDR3. The CDR3: CASSPWGGYEQYF. In DNA, the CDR3 is TGTGCCAGCAGCCCGTGGGGCGGGTACGAGCAGTACTTC. Using reference TRBV7-2 and TRBJ2-7 for the parts outside the CDR3, the full variable domain is GAGVSQSPSNKVTEKGKDVELRCDPISGHTALYWYRQSLGQGLEFLIYFQGNSAPDKSGLPSDRFSAERTGGSVSTLTIQRTQQEDSAVYLCASSPWGGYEQYFGPGTRLTVT.

The chain joins TRBV7-9 to TRBJ2-2; weak D call: TRBD1 (5 bases). Trimming took off 2 bases at V and 6 bases at J, with 10 bases between the two ends. The germline gives CDR1 SEHNR, CDR2 FQNEAQ (reference sequence). The CDR3 is 14 residues long. The CDR3 sequence is CASSLLAGSGELFF. The CDR3 DNA is TGTGCCAGCAGCTTATTGGCAGGGTCCGGGGAGCTGTTTTTT.

The rearrangement links TRBV7-9 to TRBJ2-2; no clear D gene. CDR3 length equals 12 residues. V lost 7 bases and J lost 3, with 6 bases in between. Germline CDR1 and CDR2: SEHNR and FQNEAQ (reference sequence). The CDR3 DNA follows: TGTGCCAGCATATTTGACACCGGGGAGCTGTTTTTT. Encoded protein: CASIFDTGELFF.

This chain connects TRBV29-1 to TRBJ1-1; D may be TRBD1 (5 bases). Germline lookup yields CDR1 SQVTM and CDR2 ANQGSEA. The CDR3 is made up of 10 amino acids. V was clipped by 4 bases and J by 8 bases, with 8 bases between them. CDR3 residues: CSVVKGEAFF. In nucleotides, the CDR3 is TGCAGCGTTGTGAAGGGGGAAGCTTTCTTT.

The V call is TRBV29-1, the J call TRBJ2-2, with D hard to call. V was pared by 6 bases and J by 5 bases, with 7 bases between. The CDR3 extends over 11 amino acids. CDR1 SQVTM and CDR2 ANQGSEA come from the germline V gene. The CDR3 DNA reads as TGCAGCGTCTTAAGGACCGGGGAGCTGTTTTTT. As protein: CSVLRTGELFF.

The V call is TRBV5-6, the J call TRBJ2-1; 9 positions agree with TRBD2. V was clipped by 0 bases and J by 9 bases; unmatched bases: 10. This CDR3 region has 16 residues. Germline CDR1 and CDR2: SGHDT and YYEEEE. The CDR3 region is CASSLGLAGARSEQFF. The CDR3 bases are TGTGCCAGCAGCTTGGGATTAGCGGGGGCCCGAAGTGAGCAGTTCTTC.

This clone was detected once. V is TRBV2 and J is TRBJ2-7; 7 bases agree with TRBD2. Losses at the gene ends were 7 bases for V and 6 bases for J; bases not matched to a gene: 3. The CDR3 covers 11 residues. Germline CDR1 SNHLY, CDR2 FYNNEI. CDR3 residues: CASTSGGEQYF. The CDR3, as DNA: TGTGCCAGCACCTCGGGGGGCGAGCAGTACTTC.

This chain links TRBV7-9 with TRBJ2-7; 7 bases align to TRBD1. Trimming at V came to 4 bases and at J to 1 base, leaving 19 bases not matched to a gene. This CDR3 region has 19 residues. Germline V CDR1 and CDR2: SEHNR, FQNEAQ (reference sequence). The CDR3 protein is CASSSSVAPGQVPSYEQYF. As DNA, the CDR3 is TGTGCCAGCAGCTCTTCAGTGGCTCCAGGACAGGTCCCATCCTACGAGCAGTACTTC.